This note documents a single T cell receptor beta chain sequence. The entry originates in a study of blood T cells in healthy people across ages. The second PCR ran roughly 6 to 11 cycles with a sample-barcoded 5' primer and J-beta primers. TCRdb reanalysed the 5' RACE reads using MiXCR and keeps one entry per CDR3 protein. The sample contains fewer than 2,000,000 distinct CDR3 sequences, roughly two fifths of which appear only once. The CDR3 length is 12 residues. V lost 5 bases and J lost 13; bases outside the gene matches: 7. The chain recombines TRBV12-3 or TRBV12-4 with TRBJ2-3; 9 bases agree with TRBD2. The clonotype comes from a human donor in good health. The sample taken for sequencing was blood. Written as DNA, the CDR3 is TGTGCCAGCAGTCTCGGACTAGCGAGGGAGTATTTT. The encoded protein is CASSLGLAREYF.